The 16 T cell receptor beta chains below all came from one sample that was sequenced in a study of shared clonotypes between healthy human individuals. Profiling relied on immunoSEQ multiplex PCR, and the TCRdb table lists in-frame clones only, not all of them. Here the sample spans about 2,500,000 clones, over 85% being singletons. The sequenced material came from naive CD4+ T cells sorted from blood. The sample's subset: CD45RA+ positively selected. Source of these receptors: a man between 18 and 35 years old in good health.

CDR3 DNA sequence: TGTGCCAGCAGCACCCCACTAGCGGGGGGGCCCGAGCAGTACTTC. Residues: CASSTPLAGGPEQYF. The chain combines TRBV5-4 with TRBJ2-7, with 13 bases identical to TRBD2. CDR1 and CDR2 from the germline V gene are SGHNT and YYREEE (reference sequence). Germline trimming cut 4 bases from V and 6 bases from J; bases unmatched to any gene: 7. The CDR3 extends over 15 amino acids.

This clone was seen only once. The V call is TRBV4-1, the J call TRBJ2-3, with 10 bases lining up with TRBD2. The trim removed 5 bases at V and 0 bases at J, leaving 2 bases unmatched. In germline, CDR1 is MGHRA, CDR2 YSYEKL. This CDR3 has 15 residues. The CDR3: CASSGAGGSTDTQYF. The CDR3 DNA follows: TGCGCCAGCAGCGGAGCGGGGGGGAGCACAGATACGCAGTATTTT.

The chain combines TRBV15 with TRBJ2-2; TRBD1 aligns across 7 bases. This CDR3 is 17 amino acids long. Germline CDR1 reads LNHNV; CDR2 reads YYDKDF (reference sequence). The ends lost 2 bases at V and 3 bases at J; junction bases unmatched: 9. The CDR3 here is CATSRNTGVRDTGELFF. In DNA, the CDR3 is TGTGCCACCAGCAGAAACACAGGGGTAAGGGACACCGGGGAGCTGTTTTTT.

Concerning this clone: This same CDR3 is encoded by further DNA sequences in the sample. The chain couples TRBV6-5 to TRBJ1-1; D ambiguous. Germline V gene lookup returns CDR1 MNHEY and CDR2 SVGAGI. The CDR3 is made up of 13 amino acids. V lost 0 bases to trimming and J lost 0 bases, with 2 bases between them. CDR3 bases: TGTGCCAGCAGTTACTCCGTGAACACTGAAGCTTTCTTT. Protein product: CASSYSVNTEAFF.

This chain links TRBV6-6 with TRBJ2-2; no firm D call. With 4 bases removed from V and 2 bases from J, the gap between germline ends came to 8 bases. CDR3 length equals 14 residues. Germline V gene sequence: CDR1 MNHNY, CDR2 SVGAGI (reference sequence). The CDR3 loop is CASSLHRNTGELFF. CDR3 sequence (DNA): TGTGCCAGCAGTTTACACAGAAACACCGGGGAGCTGTTTTTT.

The V call is TRBV2, the J call TRBJ2-3; D gene ambiguous. Germline V gene lookup returns CDR1 SNHLY and CDR2 FYNNEI. Deletions cut 7 bases from V and 6 bases from J, with 8 bases between. The CDR3 extends over 11 amino acids. As DNA, the CDR3 is TGTGCCAGCATGGGGTTTGATACGCAGTATTTT. It encodes CASMGFDTQYF.

The V call is TRBV10-3, the J call TRBJ2-2, with D possibly being TRBD2 (6 bases). CDR1 is ENHRY, CDR2 SYGVKD, per germline. V gave up 2 bases and J gave up 3 bases, with 10 bases separating them. This CDR3 is built from 15 residues. CDR3 in DNA: TGTGCCATCAGTGAGCGGGAGTCGGACACCGGGGAGCTGTTTTTT. Translated: CAISERESDTGELFF.

The chain combines TRBV6-6 with TRBJ2-3, with TRBD2 matching 8 bases. Germline CDR1 is MNHNY and CDR2 is SVGAGI (reference sequence). The CDR3 is 15 residues long. The V and J ends lost 6 bases and 6 bases, in that order; junction bases with no gene match: 11. In DNA form, the CDR3 reads TGTGCCAGCAGCCTCCGCCCAGCGGGAGAGGATACGCAGTATTTT. Its protein product is CASSLRPAGEDTQYF.

This chain uses TRBV18 with TRBJ1-4; TRBD1 agrees at 7 bases. This CDR3 contains 14 residues. V lost 5 bases, J lost 8 bases, and 8 bases stayed unmatched. Germline CDR1 KGHSH, CDR2 LQKENI. CDR3 amino acids: CASSFGGGYEKLFF. CDR3 bases: TGTGCCAGCTCATTCGGAGGGGGCTACGAAAAACTGTTTTTT.

The genes are TRBV5-4 and TRBJ1-3, with 11 bases identical to TRBD1. Germline lookup yields CDR1 SGHNT and CDR2 YYREEE (reference sequence). V lost 5 bases and J lost 2; bases outside the gene matches: 6. The length of the CDR3 is 16 residues. Here the CDR3 DNA reads TGTGCCAGCAGTCGGCCGGGACAGGGGGCTGGAAACACCATATATTTT. Translation: CASSRPGQGAGNTIYF.

CDR3 in amino acids: CASSLGLAGEGETQYF. The CDR3 nucleotides are TGTGCCAGCAGCTTAGGACTAGCGGGAGAGGGGGAGACCCAGTACTTC. The V call is TRBV7-2, the J call TRBJ2-5; 12 bases align to TRBD2. Germline V gene sequence: CDR1 SGHTA, CDR2 FQGNSA. J was trimmed by 5 bases and V by 1 base; bases with no gene match: 5. The CDR3 runs to 16 residues.

Concerning this clone: Within the sample, other DNA sequences also encode this same CDR3. The gene calls are TRBV7-9 and TRBJ1-1, with 7 nucleotides matching TRBD1. The CDR3 runs 14 residues. The trim removed 4 bases at V and 0 bases at J, leaving 2 bases unmatched. Germline CDR1 and CDR2: SEHNR and FQNEAQ (reference sequence). The CDR3 DNA is TGTGCCAGCAGCTCGGACAGGATGAACACTGAAGCTTTCTTT. Translation: CASSSDRMNTEAFF. Filled out from reference TRBV7-9 and TRBJ1-1, the complete variable domain reads DTGVSQNPRHKITKRGQNVTFRCDPISEHNRLYWYRQTLGQGPEFLTYFQNEAQLEKSRLLSDRFSAERPKGSFSTLEIQRTEQGDSAMYLCASSSDRMNTEAFFGQGTRLTVV.

This chain connects TRBV6-5 to TRBJ1-5, with TRBD1 as a possible D gene (5 bases). Trimming cost V 0 bases and J 4 bases, with 10 bases left between them. Germline V CDR1 and CDR2: MNHEY, SVGAGI. The CDR3 sequence is 15 residues long. The CDR3 bases are TGTGCCAGCAGTTACTCGTTTAGGGGAAATCAGCCCCAGCATTTT. Residues: CASSYSFRGNQPQHF.

The CDR3 protein is CASSPGEPSYEQYF. CDR3 DNA: TGTGCCAGCTCACCAGGGGAGCCCTCCTACGAGCAGTACTTC. The chain couples TRBV18 to TRBJ2-7, with D possibly being TRBD2 (5 bases). Trimming removed 2 bases from V and 0 bases from J, with 8 bases in between. This CDR3 is 14 amino acids long. Per germline, CDR1 KGHSH and CDR2 LQKENI. Full variable domain (remainder filled in from reference TRBV18 and TRBJ2-7): NAGVMQNPRHLVRRRGQEARLRCSPMKGHSHVYWYRQLPEEGLKFMVYLQKENIIDESGMPKERFSAEFPKEGPSILRIQQVVRGDSAAYFCASSPGEPSYEQYFGPGTRLTVT.

Only one count was recorded for this clone. V gene TRBV11-2 combines with J gene TRBJ2-3; D is unresolved. Trimming took off 1 base at V and 1 base at J, with 12 bases between the two ends. CDR3 length: 16 residues. Germline assignment: CDR1 SGHAT and CDR2 FQNNGV. CDR3: CASSLALGGGTDTQYF. DNA of the CDR3: TGTGCCAGCAGCTTAGCCCTAGGTGGTGGCACAGATACGCAGTATTTT.

The chain has TRBV27 and TRBJ2-7; 7 bases agree with TRBD2. This CDR3 is 14 amino acids long. V lost 7 bases, J lost 4 bases, and 10 bases stayed unmatched. Germline V gene lookup returns CDR1 MNHEY and CDR2 SMNVEV (reference sequence). The chain's CDR3 is CASNSGGRAYEQYF. The CDR3 coding sequence is TGTGCCAGCAATTCCGGGGGGAGGGCGTACGAGCAGTACTTC.